What follows are 13 T cell receptor beta chains derived from one specimen sequenced in a study of shared clonotypes between healthy human individuals. Data came from immunoSEQ multiplex PCR; TCRdb stores just in-frame clones and leaves some out. This table holds around 440,000 clones, around 77% found once. Sequencing was performed on PBMCs. These receptor sequences come from a woman in her forties in good health. Some clones in this sample may be carry-over from other donors' samples.

This clone was seen only a few times. The rearrangement joins TRBV28 to TRBJ2-7; D remains unclear. The CDR3 totals 12 residues. V was cut by 3 bases and J by 1 base, with 4 bases left in between. Germline lookup yields CDR1 MDHEN and CDR2 SYDVKM. The chain's CDR3 is CASSLISYEQYF. In DNA, the CDR3 is TGTGCCAGCAGTTTGATATCCTACGAGCAGTACTTC. Supplemented by reference TRBV28 and TRBJ2-7, the full variable domain reads DVKVTQSSRYLVKRTGEKVFLECVQDMDHENMFWYRQDPGLGLRLIYFSYDVKMKEKGDIPEGYSVSREKKERFSLILESASTNQTSMYLCASSLISYEQYFGPGTRLTVT.

In regard to this clone: A read error likely explains this, since a far larger clone differs by one base. The chain joins TRBV4-3 to TRBJ2-1, with a possible D match to TRBD2 (5 bases). Germline loops: CDR1 LGHNA, CDR2 YSLEER. Trimming removed 0 bases at V and 8 bases at J, with 14 bases between. This CDR3 is built from 15 residues. CDR3 residues: CASSQDGLAIDEQFF. The CDR3 DNA reads as TGCGCCAGCAGCCAAGATGGGCTAGCTATTGATGAGCAGTTCTTC.

This clone was seen only once. The chain couples TRBV5-8 to TRBJ1-5; no reliable D call. CDR1 SGHTS and CDR2 YDEGEE come from the germline V gene. Between the trimmed V and J ends, which lost 2 bases and 9 bases, there was a span of 15 bases. CDR3 size: 14 residues. CDR3 loop: CASSLKAGHRPQHF. DNA of the CDR3: TGTGCCAGCAGCTTAAAGGCAGGTCATAGGCCCCAGCATTTT.

This clone has only a few counts. The CDR3 reads CSALQELYTDTQYF. CDR3 in DNA: TGCAGCGCTTTACAGGAGCTTTACACAGATACGCAGTATTTT. The chain combines TRBV29-1 with TRBJ2-3, with D possibly being TRBD1 (5 bases). V was shortened by 7 bases and J by 2 bases, with 16 bases between the two germline ends. There are 14 residues in the CDR3. The V gene's germline CDR1 is SQVTM and CDR2 ANQGSEA.

DNA for the CDR3: TGCGCCAGCAGTCAATCGATCAGGGACGGTTTAGGGTTGGACGAGCAGTACTTC. Translation gives CASSQSIRDGLGLDEQYF. The V and J genes are TRBV23-1 and TRBJ2-7, with D possibly being TRBD1 or TRBD2 (5 bases each). Being an ORF, TRBV23-1 has a function that is uncertain. The length of the CDR3 is 18 residues. Trimming pared 0 bases from V and 5 bases from J, leaving 23 bases between.

V usage is TRBV30 and J usage is TRBJ2-2; tentative D call: TRBD1 (5 bases). This CDR3 region has 19 residues. V shed 0 bases and J shed 0 bases, with 20 bases lying between them. Looked up from germline, CDR1 is GTSNPN and CDR2 is SVGIG (reference sequence). For the CDR3, the DNA is TGTGCCTGGAGTGTATGGGGCAGATTTATCGAGGCGAACACCGGGGAGCTGTTTTTT. Its protein product is CAWSVWGRFIEANTGELFF.

Comments on this clone: With a much larger clone just one base away, this may be a read error. This same CDR3 is encoded by further DNA sequences in the sample. The CDR3 DNA reads as TGTGCCAGCTCAGAGACTAGCGGGAGATCTGGGGCCAACGTCCTGACCTTC. Residues: CASSETSGRSGANVLTF. The rearrangement links TRBV18 to TRBJ2-6; 12 nucleotides line up with TRBD2. This CDR3 contains 17 residues. Germline assignment: CDR1 KGHSH and CDR2 LQKENI.

J is TRBJ2-4 and V is TRBV5-1, with 9 bases lining up with TRBD2. With V trimmed by 6 bases and J by 7 bases, 8 bases remained unmatched. Germline CDR1 is SGHRS and CDR2 is YFSETQ. The CDR3 covers 14 residues. The CDR3 nucleotides are TGCGCCAGCAAGCCCGCGGGAGGGCCTAACATTCAGTACTTC. Its translation is CASKPAGGPNIQYF.

The J gene is TRBJ2-1, the V gene TRBV15; TRBD1 matches 9 bases. The CDR3 extends over 18 amino acids. V was clipped by 4 bases and J by 2 bases; unmatched bases: 12. Germline V gene data show CDR1 as LNHNV and CDR2 as YYDKDF (reference sequence). CDR3 region: CATSNPLSGTGPYNEQFF. The CDR3 nucleotides read TGTGCCACCAGCAACCCGCTCTCCGGGACAGGGCCCTACAATGAGCAGTTCTTC.

The chain is built from TRBV28 and TRBJ1-2; 8 bases line up with TRBD1. In germline, CDR1 is MDHEN, CDR2 SYDVKM. V was clipped by 3 bases and J by 8 bases; unmatched bases: 8. The CDR3 runs 14 residues. The DNA of the CDR3 is TGTGCCAGCAGTTTCCAGGGGGCGGCGTGGGGCTACACCTTC. Translation: CASSFQGAAWGYTF.

The sample holds one count of this clone. This chain uses TRBV7-2 with TRBJ2-7, with D hard to call. CDR3 length equals 13 residues. Germline CDR1 and CDR2: SGHTA and FQGNSA. Between the trimmed V and J ends, which lost 1 base and 3 bases, there was a span of 7 bases. CDR3 protein: CASSLVTRYEQYF. CDR3 bases: TGTGCCAGCAGCTTAGTGACTCGCTACGAGCAGTACTTC.

Comment on this clone: The sample contains more than one DNA sequence encoding this CDR3. The CDR3 is CASSPRTGMADTQYF. The CDR3 region has the DNA TGTGCCAGCTCACCGCGGACAGGGATGGCAGATACGCAGTATTTT. The rearrangement links TRBV18 to TRBJ2-3, with 8 bases lining up with TRBD1. The V and J ends lost 3 bases and 4 bases, in that order; junction bases with no gene match: 6. Germline CDR1 is KGHSH and CDR2 is LQKENI. The CDR3 extends over 15 amino acids.

This clone was seen only once. J is TRBJ2-1 and V is TRBV7-2; tentatively, D is TRBD2 (6 bases). CDR1 SGHTA and CDR2 FQGNSA come from the germline V gene. This CDR3 is 14 amino acids long. Deletions cut 3 bases from V and 2 bases from J, with 8 bases between. The CDR3 protein is CASSLASAYNEQFF. The CDR3 region has the DNA TGTGCCAGCAGCTTGGCTAGCGCCTACAATGAGCAGTTCTTC.